The clone carrying this T cell receptor (beta chain) occurred a few times. What it binds is not known. These data come from a study of CD8+ T cells in alopecia areata. Findings and limits, study-wide: Patients shared TCRs less clearly than mice did, possibly owing to HLA. Persistence in scalp and blood during tofacitinib was observed for many expanded lesional clones. Clonality in the scalp and expanded CD8+ clones ranked among the top 100 were significantly decreased by tofacitinib.

Noted treatment: oral pan-JAK inhibitor, 5-10 mg twice daily. The CDR3 contains 19 residues. CDR1 is SGHTA, CDR2 FQGNSA, per germline. V was pared by 3 bases and J by 8 bases, with 20 bases of the junction left unmatched. Extracted RNA was reverse transcribed into cDNA, the sequencing template. Profiled with immunoSEQ multiplex PCR; TCRdb holds only in-frame clones, not every one. The repertoire includes about 190,000 clones, about 60% of them detected once, and approximately 0.63% sits in the top ten. Sample: CD4+ T cells sorted from blood, taken at week 4, from a patient treated with tofacitinib. This TCR was recovered from a human donor with alopecia areata. The chain combines TRBV7-2 with TRBJ2-2, with 8 positions matching TRBD2. CDR3 residues: CASSFHPGMAGGEMGELFF. In DNA, the CDR3 is TGTGCCAGCAGCTTCCACCCGGGGATGGCGGGAGGAGAGATGGGGGAGCTGTTTTTT.